These 18 T cell receptor beta chains were all obtained from the same sample, sequenced in a study of OX40 agonist ivuxolimab in advanced cancers. Here immunoSEQ multiplex PCR was the method, and the copy in TCRdb shows in-frame clones only, minus some. The sample gives approximately 53,000 clones, roughly 93% of which show up once; approximately 25% is in the top ten. The sample was CD4+ or CD8+ T cells sorted from blood, taken in a trial of the OX40 agonist ivuxolimab. All receptors derive from an adult with an advanced solid tumor such as melanoma, head and neck, liver or kidney cancer.

V is TRBV6-6 and J is TRBJ2-2; no reliable D call. The V gene's germline CDR1 is MNHNY and CDR2 SVGAGI (reference sequence). Trimming cost V 5 bases and J 6 bases, with 10 bases left between them. The CDR3 extends over 13 amino acids. The chain's CDR3 is CASSLGESGELFF. Written as DNA, the CDR3 is TGTGCCAGCAGTCTTGGGGAATCCGGGGAGCTGTTTTTT.

The rearrangement joins TRBV13 to TRBJ1-4; D remains unclear. V lost 0 bases to trimming and J lost 1 base, with 9 bases between them. This CDR3 is built from 16 residues. Per the germline V gene, CDR1 is PRHDT and CDR2 is FYEKMQ (reference sequence). The CDR3 is CASSLGGKGTNEKLFF. In DNA, the CDR3 is TGTGCCAGCAGCTTAGGGGGAAAAGGAACTAATGAAAAACTGTTTTTT.

The rearrangement links TRBV6-9 to TRBJ2-7; 9 positions agree with TRBD2. Germline trimming cut 5 bases from V and 3 bases from J; bases unmatched to any gene: 14. Germline CDR1 reads MNHGY; CDR2 reads SVAAGI. The CDR3 sequence is 17 residues long. The CDR3 DNA reads TGTGCCAGCAGTCCTCCCGTTTTAGCGGGGGAGAGCTACGAGCAGTACTTC. Translating gives CASSPPVLAGESYEQYF.

The rearrangement links TRBV4-3 to TRBJ2-3; 10 positions agree with TRBD2. CDR1 is LGHNA, CDR2 YSLEER, per germline. The CDR3 covers 16 residues. The V and J ends lost 2 bases and 4 bases, in that order; junction bases with no gene match: 6. The CDR3 DNA is TGCGCCAGCAGCCAATCGAGCGGGAGGGCCGCAGATACGCAGTATTTT. Protein sequence: CASSQSSGRAADTQYF.

The chain combines TRBV13 with TRBJ2-7; D is undetermined. Trimming removed 4 bases from V and 6 bases from J, with 10 bases in between. Per the germline V gene, CDR1 is PRHDT and CDR2 is FYEKMQ (reference sequence). CDR3 length: 12 residues. This chain's CDR3 is CASSYTTSEQYF. Written as DNA, the CDR3 is TGTGCCAGCAGCTATACTACCTCCGAGCAGTACTTC.

This sequence joins TRBV11-2 and TRBJ2-7; no firm D call. The V gene's germline CDR1 is SGHAT and CDR2 FQNNGV. V dropped 1 base and J dropped 0 bases, with 4 bases sitting between them. The length of the CDR3 is 13 residues. CDR3: CASSLGDSYEQYF. CDR3 sequence (DNA): TGTGCCAGCAGCTTAGGGGACTCCTACGAGCAGTACTTC.

The rearrangement joins TRBV6-6 to TRBJ1-5; weak D call: TRBD1 (5 bases). The CDR3 is 16 amino acids. V was trimmed by 6 bases and J by 2 bases, leaving 17 bases between them. In germline, CDR1 is MNHNY, CDR2 SVGAGI (reference sequence). For the CDR3, the DNA is TGTGCCAGCAGCCCCGGGGCAGGCCGAGGCAATCAGCCCCAGCATTTT. Protein: CASSPGAGRGNQPQHF.

The chain joins TRBV14 to TRBJ2-1; no firm D call. The V end lost 0 bases, the J end lost 2 bases, and 14 bases lay between the germline ends. Germline V lookup: CDR1 SGHDN, CDR2 FVKESK. This CDR3 spans 17 amino acids. The CDR3 bases are TGTGCCAGCAGCCAAGATCACTACCGGAATGCCTACAATGAGCAGTTCTTC. Amino acid sequence: CASSQDHYRNAYNEQFF.

This chain joins TRBV28 and TRBJ2-7; 12 bases are a match to TRBD2. The CDR3 spans 15 residues. CDR1 and CDR2 (germline): MDHEN, SYDVKM. The J segment lost 4 bases and the V segment lost 0 bases, leaving 1 base of the junction unmatched. The CDR3 DNA reads as TGTGCCAGCAGTTTATGGCTAGCGGGAGGGTACGAGCAGTACTTC. Encoded protein: CASSLWLAGGYEQYF.

The CDR3 here is CASSGGLSGTYEQYF. CDR3 sequence (DNA): TGTGCCAGCAGCGGGGGACTAAGCGGGACCTACGAGCAGTACTTC. This chain uses TRBV5-4 with TRBJ2-7; TRBD2 agrees at 7 bases. V lost 4 bases, J lost 2 bases, and 9 bases stayed unmatched. Germline values: CDR1 SGHNT, CDR2 YYREEE (reference sequence). The CDR3 totals 15 residues.

The genes are TRBV4-1 and TRBJ2-7; maybe TRBD1 (6 bases). CDR1 and CDR2 from the germline V gene are MGHRA and YSYEKL. Trimming stripped 4 bases from V and 0 bases from J, with 10 bases between. The CDR3 is made up of 14 amino acids. DNA for the CDR3: TGCGCCAGCAGCCTATGGGACAACTCCTACGAGCAGTACTTC. It yields the protein CASSLWDNSYEQYF.

The chain employs TRBV7-3 and TRBJ2-1; 13 positions agree with TRBD2. J was trimmed by 4 bases and V by 2 bases; bases with no gene match: 5. The CDR3 totals 17 residues. The V gene's germline CDR1 is SGHTA and CDR2 FQGTGA. This CDR3 reads CASSLGLAGVSYNEQFF. In DNA, the CDR3 is TGTGCCAGCAGCTTAGGACTAGCGGGAGTGTCTTACAATGAGCAGTTCTTC.

This clone was counted once. V gene TRBV7-9 combines with J gene TRBJ2-2; 14 bases line up with TRBD2. CDR3 length equals 18 residues. With 3 bases clipped from V and 0 bases from J, the junction kept 3 bases outside the gene matches. The germline V gene has CDR1 SEHNR and CDR2 FQNEAQ (reference sequence). CDR3 region: CASSLGLAGVSNTGELFF. Written as DNA, the CDR3 is TGTGCCAGCAGCTTGGGACTAGCGGGAGTTTCGAACACCGGGGAGCTGTTTTTT.

V usage is TRBV7-8 and J usage is TRBJ1-4; TRBD1 matches 7 bases. This CDR3 comprises 15 residues. Germline CDR1 SGHVS, CDR2 FQNEAQ. V lost 5 bases, J lost 7 bases, and 10 bases stayed unmatched. CDR3 DNA sequence: TGTGCCAGCAGCGCAGAGACAGGGACGAGTGAAAAACTGTTTTTT. Protein sequence: CASSAETGTSEKLFF.

The gene calls are TRBV15 and TRBJ1-1; possibly TRBD1 for D (5 bases). The V gene's germline CDR1 is LNHNV and CDR2 YYDKDF (reference sequence). V was clipped by 5 bases and J by 6 bases, with 16 bases between them. The CDR3 contains 14 residues. The DNA of the CDR3 is TGTGCCACCAGCTTCAGAGAGGGGTTCGCTGAAGCTTTCTTT. Its protein is CATSFREGFAEAFF.

The chain is built from TRBV7-9 and TRBJ2-5, with D possibly matching TRBD2 (5 bases). Per germline, CDR1 SEHNR and CDR2 FQNEAQ (reference sequence). V lost 3 bases and J lost 3, with 5 bases in between. This CDR3 has 12 residues. CDR3 nucleotide sequence: TGTGCCAGCAGCTTGGGAGAAGAGACCCAGTACTTC. Protein: CASSLGEETQYF.

This clone was counted once. The same CDR3 is also encoded by other DNA sequences in this sample. The V call is TRBV4-3, the J call TRBJ2-7, with a possible D match to TRBD1 (6 bases). Trimming removed 1 base at V and 2 bases at J, with 9 bases between. This CDR3 spans 14 amino acids. The germline CDR1 and CDR2 sequences are LGHNA and YSLEER. The CDR3 here is CASSQGTGTYEQYF. The CDR3 nucleotides read TGCGCCAGCAGCCAAGGAACAGGGACCTACGAGCAGTACTTC.

V gene TRBV9 combines with J gene TRBJ1-1, with D perhaps TRBD1 (6 bases). The V end lost 2 bases, the J end lost 5 bases, and 13 bases lay between the germline ends. This CDR3 has 14 amino acids. The germline V gene encodes CDR1 SGDLS and CDR2 YYNGEE. The DNA of the CDR3 is TGTGCCAGCAGCGTCACAGGGACGGTAACTGAAGCTTTCTTT. Its translation: CASSVTGTVTEAFF.